This passage covers 27 T cell receptor beta chains from one sample sequenced in a study of tumor T cells in aggressive B-cell lymphoma. Data came from immunoSEQ multiplex PCR; TCRdb stores just in-frame clones and leaves some out. Of approximately 3,000 clones listed, less than 85% are singletons. The specimen sequenced was tumor tissue. The receptors come from an adult with diffuse large B cell lymphoma.

J is TRBJ1-5 and V is TRBV30, with D possibly TRBD1 on 6 matching bases. Germline V gives CDR1 GTSNPN, CDR2 SVGIG (reference sequence). Trimming left V 3 bases short and J 1 base short, with 13 bases between. The CDR3 consists of 15 residues. CDR3 sequence (DNA): TGTGCCTGGAGAATAGGCGGGGGCAGCAATCAGCCCCAGCATTTT. Its protein is CAWRIGGGSNQPQHF.

The gene calls are TRBV5-6 and TRBJ1-1; 7 nucleotides line up with TRBD1. CDR1 and CDR2 from the germline V gene are SGHDT and YYEEEE. The V and J ends lost 0 bases and 10 bases, in that order; junction bases with no gene match: 0. This CDR3 has 11 residues. CDR3 amino acids: CASSLGTGAFF. The DNA of the CDR3 is TGTGCCAGCAGCTTGGGGACAGGAGCTTTCTTT.

The chain uses TRBV4-1 and TRBJ2-7, with D tentatively TRBD1 (5 bases). This CDR3 region has 11 residues. The germline CDR1 and CDR2 sequences are MGHRA and YSYEKL. V was pared by 5 bases and J by 10 bases, with 12 bases between. DNA for the CDR3: TGCGCCAGCAGCACTCAGGGCGCTCAGTACTTC. It specifies CASSTQGAQYF.

The rearrangement links TRBV30 to TRBJ1-6, with D possibly being TRBD1 (6 bases). Germline V gene lookup returns CDR1 GTSNPN and CDR2 SVGIG (reference sequence). CDR3 size: 14 residues. V was trimmed by 3 bases and J by 7 bases, leaving 13 bases between them. CDR3 loop: CAWSYVGGNSPLHF. Written as DNA, the CDR3 is TGTGCCTGGAGCTACGTTGGGGGCAATTCACCCCTCCACTTT.

The chain has TRBV9 and TRBJ1-5; D gene ambiguous. CDR1 SGDLS and CDR2 YYNGEE come from the germline V gene. The CDR3 is made up of 14 amino acids. Trimming shortened V by 3 bases and J by 6 bases, and 13 bases separated the two germline ends. CDR3 DNA: TGTGCCAGCAGCGGGGCAGGAGGAGGTCAGCCCCAGCATTTT. It codes for CASSGAGGGQPQHF.

The chain has TRBV2 and TRBJ2-2, with 9 positions matching TRBD2. J was trimmed by 6 bases and V by 7 bases; bases with no gene match: 9. Per germline, CDR1 SNHLY and CDR2 FYNNEI. This CDR3 contains 15 residues. The CDR3 DNA reads TGTGCCAGCAAATACGAGCGGGGGGCCGCCGGGGAGCTGTTTTTT. It encodes CASKYERGAAGELFF.

With respect to this clone: A read error may produce the germline difference seen at one junction end. In the same sample, other DNA sequences code for this CDR3. The V and J genes are TRBV9 and TRBJ1-1, with 11 positions matching TRBD1. Germline V lookup: CDR1 SGDLS, CDR2 YYNGEE. This CDR3 has 16 amino acids. CDR3 nucleotides: TGTGCCAGTAGCGTAGGGACAGGGGGGTCGAGCACTGAAGCTTTCTTT. It specifies CASSVGTGGSSTEAFF.

This clone was found a few times. The chain is built from TRBV5-4 and TRBJ1-2; 9 bases are shared with TRBD1. The CDR3 is made up of 14 amino acids. Germline loops: CDR1 SGHNT, CDR2 YYREEE (reference sequence). Trimming removed 3 bases from V and 3 bases from J; junction bases left unmatched: 3. The CDR3 region is CASSSDRGDYGYTF. The CDR3 coding sequence is TGTGCCAGCAGCTCGGACAGGGGCGACTATGGCTACACCTTC.

V usage is TRBV7-8 and J usage is TRBJ2-1, with TRBD1 identical over 8 bases. CDR1 and CDR2 (germline): SGHVS, FQNEAQ. The CDR3 extends over 14 amino acids. V trimming: 5 bases; J trimming: 7 bases; junction bases outside the gene matches: 7. The CDR3: CASSLPTGANEQFF. CDR3 coding DNA: TGTGCCAGCAGCCTACCGACAGGGGCTAATGAGCAGTTCTTC. The full variable domain, its missing parts supplied by reference TRBV7-8 and TRBJ2-1, is GAGVSQSPRYKVAKRGQDVALRCDPISGHVSLFWYQQALGQGPEFLTYFQNEAQLDKSGLPSDRFFAERPEGSVSTLKIQRTQQEDSAVYLCASSLPTGANEQFFGPGTRLTVL.

This clone was counted between two and nine times. CDR3 coding DNA: TGTGCCAGCAGCTCTTCCGGGACAGAACTCTATGGCTACACCTTC. Translation: CASSSSGTELYGYTF. The chain joins TRBV11-2 to TRBJ1-2; 7 bases map to TRBD1. Germline V gene lookup returns CDR1 SGHAT and CDR2 FQNNGV. V lost 4 bases to trimming and J lost 4 bases; unmatched junction nucleotides: 9. This CDR3 is built from 15 residues.

The chain links TRBV30 to TRBJ1-3; D is undetermined. Germline assignment: CDR1 GTSNPN and CDR2 SVGIG (reference sequence). The ends were cut back, 2 bases at V and 2 bases at J, with 7 bases in the middle. The CDR3 totals 13 residues. The CDR3 region is CAWSMSAGNTIYF. In DNA, the CDR3 is TGTGCCTGGAGTATGTCAGCTGGAAACACCATATATTTT. Looking up the rest from reference TRBV30 and TRBJ1-3 gives the full variable domain: SQTIHQWPATLVQPVGSPLSLECTVEGTSNPNLYWYRQAAGRGLQLLFYSVGIGQISSEVPQNLSASRPQDRQFILSSKKLLLSDSGFYLCAWSMSAGNTIYFGEGSWLTVV.

This clone is a singleton in its sample. The chain recombines TRBV7-3 with TRBJ2-2; D unresolved. The CDR3 length is 14 residues. The germline V gene has CDR1 SGHTA and CDR2 FQGTGA. Trimming left V 2 bases short and J 6 bases short, with 10 bases between. The CDR3: CASSLSPLAGELFF. CDR3 nucleotides: TGTGCCAGCAGCTTATCCCCACTCGCCGGGGAGCTGTTTTTT.

This chain links TRBV18 with TRBJ1-1; no definite D call. This CDR3 contains 16 residues. The ends were cut back, 4 bases at V and 4 bases at J, with 19 bases in the middle. Germline V CDR1 and CDR2: KGHSH, LQKENI. In DNA form, the CDR3 reads TGTGCCAGCTCACGCTCTGAGGTTAAGATAGGCACTGAAGCTTTCTTT. This codes for CASSRSEVKIGTEAFF.

The rearrangement links TRBV7-8 to TRBJ2-1; D might be TRBD1 (6 bases). The V end lost 5 bases, the J end lost 6 bases, and 14 bases lay between the germline ends. Per germline, CDR1 SGHVS and CDR2 FQNEAQ. This CDR3 contains 14 residues. CDR3 residues: CASSPQDSLNEQFF. The CDR3 DNA reads as TGTGCCAGCAGCCCCCAGGACAGCCTCAATGAGCAGTTCTTC.

The V and J genes are TRBV9 and TRBJ1-2; D might be TRBD1 (6 bases). Germline lookup yields CDR1 SGDLS and CDR2 YYNGEE. The CDR3 has 11 amino acids. V was shortened by 7 bases and J by 4 bases, with 8 bases between the two germline ends. As DNA, the CDR3 is TGTGCCAGCGGACAGATCTATGGCTACACCTTC. It codes for CASGQIYGYTF.

The V call is TRBV14, the J call TRBJ2-5; no reliable D call. V lost 8 bases, J lost 7 bases, and 20 bases lay in between. This CDR3 comprises 14 residues. From germline, CDR1 is SGHDN and CDR2 FVKESK. Here the CDR3 DNA reads TGTGCCAGCTCCACCCTGGGCAGTGAAAGGACCCAGTACTTC. Translation: CASSTLGSERTQYF.

In regard to this clone: Within the sample, other DNA sequences also encode this same CDR3. The chain joins TRBV7-2 to TRBJ1-5; D gene unclear. Between the trimmed V and J ends, which lost 4 bases and 2 bases, there was a span of 12 bases. The germline gives CDR1 SGHTA, CDR2 FQGNSA. The CDR3 has 15 residues. The CDR3 sequence is CASSSQATGNQPQHF. The CDR3 DNA reads as TGTGCCAGCAGCTCCCAGGCAACGGGCAATCAGCCCCAGCATTTT.

The genes are TRBV14 and TRBJ2-7, with D hard to call. V was shortened by 1 base and J by 6 bases, with 4 bases between the two germline ends. Germline assignment: CDR1 SGHDN and CDR2 FVKESK. CDR3 length equals 11 residues. The CDR3 protein is CASSQAREQYF. The CDR3 DNA reads as TGTGCCAGCAGCCAAGCCCGCGAGCAGTACTTC.

This chain links TRBV2 with TRBJ2-2; D is possibly TRBD1 (5 bases). CDR1 and CDR2 (germline): SNHLY, FYNNEI. The V and J ends lost 3 bases and 0 bases respectively, with 14 bases between them. The CDR3 has 17 amino acids. CDR3 loop: CASSEGWTYSNTGELFF. The CDR3 region has the DNA TGTGCCAGCAGTGAGGGGTGGACATACTCGAACACCGGGGAGCTGTTTTTT.

This clone was detected only a few times. The rearrangement joins TRBV6-5 to TRBJ1-1; D possibly corresponds to TRBD1 (5 bases). The germline V gene has CDR1 MNHEY and CDR2 SVGAGI. Trimming took off 2 bases at V and 0 bases at J, with 10 bases between the two ends. The CDR3 is 15 amino acids. CDR3 bases: TGTGCCAGCAGTTACAATCCGGGGGTGAACACTGAAGCTTTCTTT. Amino acid sequence: CASSYNPGVNTEAFF.

The rearrangement joins TRBV5-1 to TRBJ1-4, with 7 positions matching TRBD1. CDR1 is SGHRS and CDR2 is YFSETQ in the germline V gene. This CDR3 has 14 amino acids. The V gene end was trimmed by 4 bases and the J gene end by 8 bases; junction bases not matched to a gene: 8. The CDR3 DNA is TGCGCCAGCAGCCCGGACAGGTGGAAGGAAAAACTGTTTTTT. The encoded protein is CASSPDRWKEKLFF.

The rearrangement joins TRBV7-9 to TRBJ2-2; possibly TRBD1 for D (6 bases). Per germline, CDR1 SEHNR and CDR2 FQNEAQ (reference sequence). V lost 6 bases and J lost 1, with 12 bases in between. This CDR3 region has 15 residues. The CDR3 bases are TGTGCCAGCAGTCCCGGGACAAAGAACACCGGGGAGCTGTTTTTT. Amino acid sequence: CASSPGTKNTGELFF.

V gene TRBV11-2 combines with J gene TRBJ1-2, with 11 bases matching TRBD1. V shed 0 bases, J shed 7 bases, and the junction held 4 bases outside the gene matches. Germline CDR1 is SGHAT and CDR2 is FQNNGV. This CDR3 region has 15 residues. CDR3 sequence reads: CASSLDGQGALGYTF. The CDR3 DNA is TGTGCCAGCAGCTTAGACGGACAGGGGGCGCTTGGCTACACCTTC.

The J gene is TRBJ2-1, the V gene TRBV4-1; 8 nucleotides agree with TRBD2. Germline V CDR1 and CDR2: MGHRA, YSYEKL. V was pared by 3 bases and J by 8 bases, with 6 bases of the junction left unmatched. The CDR3 runs to 14 residues. The CDR3 loop is CASSHGLARDEQFF. DNA of the CDR3: TGCGCCAGCAGCCACGGACTAGCTAGGGATGAGCAGTTCTTC.

The chain employs TRBV29-1 and TRBJ2-1, with a possible D match to TRBD1 (5 bases). Per the germline V gene, CDR1 is SQVTM and CDR2 is ANQGSEA. V shed 7 bases and J shed 4 bases, with 11 bases lying between them. The CDR3 extends over 12 amino acids. DNA of the CDR3: TGCAGCGCCGCTCAGGGATACAATGAGCAGTTCTTC. Translated: CSAAQGYNEQFF.

The chain is built from TRBV7-9 and TRBJ1-1; D gene ambiguous. The CDR3 contains 13 residues. Germline V gene data show CDR1 as SEHNR and CDR2 as FQNEAQ (reference sequence). The V gene lost 5 bases and the J gene lost 0 bases, with 7 bases spanning the gap. Here the CDR3 reads CASSIQVNTEAFF. The CDR3 DNA sequence: TGTGCCAGCAGCATTCAGGTGAACACTGAAGCTTTCTTT.

The chain has TRBV7-2 and TRBJ1-5; 8 nucleotides line up with TRBD1. This CDR3 spans 16 amino acids. J gave up 4 bases and V 8 bases, and 13 bases lay outside the gene matches. Germline lookup yields CDR1 SGHTA and CDR2 FQGNSA. CDR3 in amino acids: CASSRFGTGDNQPQHF. The CDR3 DNA follows: TGTGCCAGCTCCCGCTTTGGGACAGGAGATAATCAGCCCCAGCATTTT. The whole variable domain, filled in from reference TRBV7-2 and TRBJ1-5, reads GAGVSQSPSNKVTEKGKDVELRCDPISGHTALYWYRQSLGQGLEFLIYFQGNSAPDKSGLPSDRFSAERTGGSVSTLTIQRTQQEDSAVYLCASSRFGTGDNQPQHFGDGTRLSIL.